Each of the 31 T cell receptor beta chains below was sequenced from the same sample in a study of graft-versus-host responses after intestinal transplantation. Profiled with immunoSEQ multiplex PCR; TCRdb holds only in-frame clones, not every one. The repertoire holds some 130,000 clones, with 90% to 95% as singletons. What these receptors recognize is not known. The specimen was unstimulated CD8+ T cells sorted from spleen or lymph node cells, collected before intestinal transplant. Receptors originate from a human donor who received an intestinal transplant.

The chain employs TRBV5-4 and TRBJ2-2, with unresolved D. This CDR3 region has 12 residues. Trimming shortened V by 2 bases and J by 4 bases, and 3 bases separated the two germline ends. Germline V gene lookup returns CDR1 SGHNT and CDR2 YYREEE (reference sequence). The CDR3, as DNA: TGTGCCAGCAGCTTCAGCACCGGGGAGCTGTTTTTT. It translates to CASSFSTGELFF.

This sequence joins TRBV9 and TRBJ2-7; no definite D call. CDR3 length: 13 residues. Per the germline V gene, CDR1 is SGDLS and CDR2 is YYNGEE. The V gene lost 1 base and the J gene lost 3 bases, with 8 bases spanning the gap. The CDR3 sequence: CASSVSSHYEQYF. The CDR3 bases are TGTGCCAGCAGCGTATCCTCTCACTACGAGCAGTACTTC.

The rearrangement joins TRBV6-6 to TRBJ1-1, with D perhaps matching TRBD1 (5 bases). This CDR3 has 15 residues. Germline V CDR1 and CDR2: MNHNY, SVGAGI (reference sequence). Trimming stripped 6 bases from V and 1 base from J, with 15 bases between. The CDR3 DNA reads TGTGCCAGCAGCGATCCTGTGAGGGGGAACACTGAAGCTTTCTTT. It yields the protein CASSDPVRGNTEAFF.

The chain combines TRBV28 with TRBJ2-5, with D possibly TRBD2 on 5 matching bases. The J call is doubtful: the DNA matches TRBJ2-7 better. The germline V gene has CDR1 MDHEN and CDR2 SYDVKM. The CDR3 runs 16 residues. CDR3 DNA sequence: TGTGCCAGCAGTCCACCCCCGACGGGAAGCTCCTACGAGCAGTACTTC. Residues: CASSPPPTGSSYEQYF.

The count of this clone is one. This chain uses TRBV4-2 with TRBJ1-2, with 8 bases lining up with TRBD1. V dropped 4 bases and J dropped 5; count of bases not matched to a gene: 3. The V gene's germline CDR1 is LGHNA and CDR2 YNFKEQ. The CDR3 is 13 amino acids. CDR3 in amino acids: CASSLDREYGYTF. CDR3 sequence (DNA): TGTGCCAGCAGCCTGGACAGGGAGTATGGCTACACCTTC.

V gene TRBV28 combines with J gene TRBJ1-2; D remains ambiguous. Germline V gene lookup returns CDR1 MDHEN and CDR2 SYDVKM. The CDR3 runs to 12 residues. V was cut by 3 bases and J by 10 bases, with 12 bases left in between. CDR3 region: CASSFPARAYTF. In DNA form, the CDR3 reads TGTGCCAGCAGTTTCCCAGCCCGGGCCTACACCTTC.

V gene TRBV4-3 combines with J gene TRBJ1-3; D unclear. Per the germline V gene, CDR1 is LGHNA and CDR2 is YSLEER. V was cut by 3 bases and J by 0 bases, with 9 bases left in between. The length of the CDR3 is 15 residues. CDR3 protein: CASSQKVSSGNTIYF. The CDR3 DNA reads as TGCGCCAGCAGCCAGAAGGTTAGCTCTGGAAACACCATATATTTT.

This clone was seen only once. The CDR3 DNA is TGTGCCAGCAGCGCCGGGACAGGGCTCAATGAGCAGTTCTTC. Amino acid sequence: CASSAGTGLNEQFF. The rearrangement uses TRBV9 and TRBJ2-1; TRBD1 agrees at 9 bases. Losses at the gene ends were 3 bases for V and 6 bases for J; bases not matched to a gene: 4. The CDR3 has 14 amino acids. Germline V lookup: CDR1 SGDLS, CDR2 YYNGEE.

The chain employs TRBV4-1 and TRBJ2-1; D unresolved. Germline CDR1 and CDR2: MGHRA and YSYEKL. The V end lost 0 bases, the J end lost 0 bases, and 9 bases lay between the germline ends. The CDR3 length is 16 residues. The CDR3 sequence is CASSQDPSLSYNEQFF. CDR3 nucleotide sequence: TGCGCCAGCAGCCAAGATCCCAGCCTCTCCTACAATGAGCAGTTCTTC.

The chain is built from TRBV6-5 and TRBJ1-5; TRBD1 might be the D (5 bases). This CDR3 region has 14 residues. CDR1 is MNHEY, CDR2 SVGAGI, per germline. V was trimmed by 4 bases and J by 7 bases, leaving 14 bases between them. CDR3 DNA sequence: TGTGCCAGCAGTTCAGAAGGGACGAGCCAGCCCCAGCATTTT. Translated, it gives CASSSEGTSQPQHF.

This clone was recorded only once. The chain joins TRBV6-1 to TRBJ2-7, with TRBD2 identical over 7 bases. From germline, CDR1 is MNHNS and CDR2 SASEGT. The ends lost 5 bases at V and 3 bases at J; junction bases unmatched: 10. CDR3 length equals 15 residues. CDR3 region: CASSPAGLWLYEQYF. In nucleotides, the CDR3 is TGTGCCAGCAGTCCGGCGGGACTATGGCTCTACGAGCAGTACTTC.

The V call is TRBV7-9, the J call TRBJ2-5, with a tentative D call TRBD2 (5 bases). The CDR3 covers 15 residues. From germline, CDR1 is SEHNR and CDR2 FQNEAQ (reference sequence). Between the trimmed V and J ends, which lost 2 bases and 5 bases, there was a span of 15 bases. CDR3 sequence (DNA): TGTGCCAGCAGCTTACCCCGCGGAGGCGTGGAGACCCAGTACTTC. This gives the protein CASSLPRGGVETQYF.

The chain couples TRBV7-9 to TRBJ1-5, with D unclear. Trimming took 3 bases from V and 3 from J, leaving 9 bases between them. The CDR3 length is 14 residues. From germline, CDR1 is SEHNR and CDR2 FQNEAQ (reference sequence). CDR3 protein: CASSFSQFNQPQHF. In DNA form, the CDR3 reads TGTGCCAGCAGCTTCTCCCAGTTCAATCAGCCCCAGCATTTT.

The rearrangement links TRBV4-2 to TRBJ2-1; tentative D call: TRBD1 (7 bases). V shed 7 bases and J shed 3 bases, with 16 bases lying between them. Germline loops: CDR1 LGHNA, CDR2 YNFKEQ. The CDR3 is made up of 15 amino acids. This chain's CDR3 is CASTHGGTDYNEQFF. DNA of the CDR3: TGTGCCAGCACCCACGGCGGGACAGACTACAATGAGCAGTTCTTC.

This chain joins TRBV7-9 and TRBJ2-2; no definite D call. The V end was cut by 8 bases, the J end by 0 bases, with 16 bases between. The CDR3 totals 16 residues. Germline CDR1 and CDR2: SEHNR and FQNEAQ (reference sequence). CDR3 in amino acids: CASSGHFPTNTGELFF. CDR3 in DNA: TGTGCCAGCTCGGGCCACTTCCCGACGAACACCGGGGAGCTGTTTTTT.

The chain combines TRBV7-3 with TRBJ2-1, with D possibly being TRBD1 or TRBD2 (5 bases each). This CDR3 contains 15 residues. Looked up from germline, CDR1 is SGHTA and CDR2 is FQGTGA. V lost 5 bases, J lost 4 bases, and 15 bases lay in between. DNA for the CDR3: TGTGCCAGCAGCCCTTCCGGGACGGTATACAATGAGCAGTTCTTC. Amino acid sequence: CASSPSGTVYNEQFF.

The V and J genes are TRBV19 and TRBJ1-5, with a tentative D call TRBD1 (5 bases). Germline values: CDR1 LNHDA, CDR2 SQIVND (reference sequence). CDR3 length equals 15 residues. Trimming took 2 bases from V and 5 from J, leaving 13 bases between them. Here the CDR3 reads CASSILTVMDQPQHF. The CDR3 DNA reads TGTGCCAGTAGTATATTGACAGTCATGGATCAGCCCCAGCATTTT.

The chain is built from TRBV28 and TRBJ1-2; D ambiguous. V lost 2 bases and J 4 bases, leaving 8 bases between the germline ends. The length of the CDR3 is 13 residues. CDR1 and CDR2 from the germline V gene are MDHEN and SYDVKM. The CDR3 nucleotides are TGTGCCAGCAGTTTAGCAATCCGCTATGGCTACACCTTC. It codes for CASSLAIRYGYTF.

This chain joins TRBV4-3 and TRBJ1-2; 11 nucleotides line up with TRBD1. J gave up 2 bases and V 4 bases, and 3 bases lay outside the gene matches. The V gene's germline CDR1 is LGHNA and CDR2 YSLEER. The CDR3 sequence is 15 residues long. The CDR3 coding sequence is TGCGCCAGCAGCCTCGGGACAGGGGGAAACTATGGCTACACCTTC. The encoded protein is CASSLGTGGNYGYTF.

The rearrangement links TRBV4-1 to TRBJ1-5; D is uncertain. Germline V gene lookup returns CDR1 MGHRA and CDR2 YSYEKL. Trimming left V 1 base short and J 5 bases short, with 12 bases between. This CDR3 spans 15 amino acids. The CDR3 sequence is CASSQVLTGDQPQHF. CDR3 sequence (DNA): TGCGCCAGCAGCCAAGTCCTGACTGGGGATCAGCCCCAGCATTTT.

Written as DNA, the CDR3 is TGTGCCAGCAGCTTAGGAGGAACTAACACTGAAGCTTTCTTT. As protein: CASSLGGTNTEAFF. The rearrangement joins TRBV7-8 to TRBJ1-1; D remains unclear. The CDR3 is 14 amino acids. Trimming pared 1 base from V and 2 bases from J, leaving 8 bases between. Germline CDR1 is SGHVS and CDR2 is FQNEAQ.

This clone was counted once. The CDR3 protein is CASSPPGETQYF. For the CDR3, the DNA is TGTGCCAGCAGCCCGCCAGGGGAGACGCAGTATTTT. This rearrangement joins TRBV4-2 to TRBJ2-3; perhaps TRBD1 as D (6 bases). CDR1 is LGHNA, CDR2 YNFKEQ, per germline. The CDR3 sequence is 12 residues long. The V end was cut by 4 bases, the J end by 9 bases, with 11 bases between.

The chain employs TRBV6-1 and TRBJ2-1; D is undetermined. Germline-derived CDR1 and CDR2 are MNHNS and SASEGT. The germline V and J ends were trimmed by 3 bases and 7 bases, with 13 bases remaining between them. CDR3 length: 14 amino acids. CDR3 DNA: TGTGCCAGCAGTGATGGGAACCGGTGGAATGAGCAGTTCTTC. Translated, it gives CASSDGNRWNEQFF.

The DNA of the CDR3 is TGTGCCAGCAGTGAACAACTTCTAGGCACCCTCCACTTT. Its translation is CASSEQLLGTLHF. The rearrangement uses TRBV6-5 and TRBJ1-6; D uncertain. The V gene lost 5 bases and the J gene lost 14 bases, with 16 bases spanning the gap. Germline assignment: CDR1 MNHEY and CDR2 SVGAGI. The CDR3 is 13 residues long.

This chain connects TRBV11-2 to TRBJ2-7; weak D call: TRBD2 (6 bases). CDR3 size: 15 residues. Trimming left V 2 bases short and J 1 base short, with 12 bases between. Looked up from germline, CDR1 is SGHAT and CDR2 is FQNNGV. Here the CDR3 reads CASSLPPGASYEQYF. The CDR3 coding sequence is TGTGCCAGCAGCTTACCCCCGGGAGCATCCTACGAGCAGTACTTC. Full variable domain (missing parts from reference TRBV11-2 and TRBJ2-7): EAGVAQSPRYKIIEKRQSVAFWCNPISGHATLYWYQQILGQGPKLLIQFQNNGVVDDSQLPKDRFSAERLKGVDSTLKIQPAKLEDSAVYLCASSLPPGASYEQYFGPGTRLTVT.

This clone was picked up a small number of times. The chain uses TRBV27 and TRBJ1-5; TRBD1 might be the D (6 bases). V lost 3 bases and J 3 bases, leaving 12 bases between the germline ends. CDR3 length equals 15 residues. Germline loops: CDR1 MNHEY, CDR2 SMNVEV (reference sequence). CDR3 nucleotides: TGTGCCAGCAGTTTTACGGGACAAGTCAATCAGCCCCAGCATTTT. It encodes CASSFTGQVNQPQHF.

The chain carries TRBV27 and TRBJ2-7; 11 positions match TRBD2. This CDR3 is built from 13 residues. V shed 10 bases, J shed 3 bases, and the junction held 5 bases outside the gene matches. CDR1 and CDR2 from the germline V gene are MNHEY and SMNVEV (reference sequence). CDR3 DNA sequence: TGTGCCACCAAGGGACTAGCGGACTACGAGCAGTACTTC. This translates into CATKGLADYEQYF.

V and J are TRBV4-1 and TRBJ1-4; the D is unclear. This CDR3 contains 16 residues. With 0 bases removed from V and 7 bases from J, the gap between germline ends came to 15 bases. Germline V CDR1 and CDR2: MGHRA, YSYEKL. CDR3 coding DNA: TGCGCCAGCAGCCAAGAGGGTCGGAGGTGGGGTGAAAAACTGTTTTTT. It specifies CASSQEGRRWGEKLFF.

The chain combines TRBV6-5 with TRBJ2-1, with D perhaps TRBD2 (7 bases). V was pared by 7 bases and J by 5 bases, with 18 bases between. The CDR3 runs to 15 residues. Germline V gives CDR1 MNHEY, CDR2 SVGAGI. CDR3 residues: CASTPGGWGNNEQFF. For the CDR3, the DNA is TGTGCCAGCACCCCGGGGGGCTGGGGGAACAATGAGCAGTTCTTC.

This clone was seen once. The chain has TRBV4-2 and TRBJ1-3; D unclear. V gave up 1 base and J gave up 0 bases, with 10 bases separating them. Germline V gene data show CDR1 as LGHNA and CDR2 as YNFKEQ. This CDR3 has 16 amino acids. For the CDR3, the DNA is TGTGCCAGCAGCCAAGCCGCGACGAGCTCTGGAAACACCATATATTTT. Protein product: CASSQAATSSGNTIYF.

The chain has TRBV4-1 and TRBJ2-5; 11 nucleotides agree with TRBD2. The trim removed 3 bases at V and 4 bases at J, leaving 7 bases unmatched. Germline CDR1 and CDR2: MGHRA and YSYEKL. The CDR3 is made up of 16 amino acids. The CDR3 DNA sequence: TGCGCCAGCAGCCACCGACTAGCGGGGCAGGGAGAGACCCAGTACTTC. This codes for CASSHRLAGQGETQYF.